This T cell receptor (beta chain) originates from a study of blood T cell repertoires in COVID-19. The wider study: Sites across the United States, Italy and Spain contributed samples from acute and convalescent COVID-19. From T cells, B-cell-depleted T cells, or PBMCs came the material, which was cDNA or gDNA.

In the original workflow: Reference gene primer amplification gave estimated nucleated cell counts. TCRdb's table, derived via immunoSEQ multiplex PCR, lists solely in-frame clones and lacks some. The V and J calls and clone size come from that table; D and trimming were worked out from the DNA. The data show roughly 200,000 clones, around 87% seen once. The Seattle patients, enrolled during active infection, were followed longitudinally. Trimming took 2 bases from V and 2 from J, leaving 13 bases between them. Germline V gives CDR1 LNHDA, CDR2 SQIVND (reference sequence). The CDR3 is 16 residues long.

The specimen sequenced was peripheral blood. V gene TRBV19 combines with J gene TRBJ2-4; D may be TRBD2 (6 bases). The receptor was derived from a woman aged 45-65 years with COVID-19, enrolled during active disease. CDR3 in amino acids: CASSIRNGGTKNIQYF. DNA of the CDR3: TGTGCCAGTAGTATACGTAACGGCGGGACCAAAAACATTCAGTACTTC.